The TCR beta chain described here comes from a study of early T cells in non-severe SARS-CoV-2 infection. Study-level background: Unsorted whole blood bulk RNA was sequenced, with unpaired chains. The study, taken as a whole, reports: Missing private and CD4 specificities, VDJdb matching favored anti-spike CD8 responses.

The protocol attached unique molecular identifiers to individual cDNA molecules. TCRdb re-analysed the 5' RACE reads in MiXCR, keeping a single row per CDR3 protein. The data show around 57,000 distinct CDR3 sequences, 6% to 7% seen once. This clonotype was counted many times. Its matching antigen is unknown. The CDR3 is made up of 17 amino acids. V lost 6 bases, J lost 3 bases, and 14 bases stayed unmatched. Sequences were obtained from whole blood. This TCR was sampled from an adult who was a healthcare worker with PCR-confirmed SARS-CoV-2 infection or an uninfected control (not recorded which). This chain uses TRBV12-3 or TRBV12-4 with TRBJ2-3; 8 bases fit TRBD2. The CDR3, as DNA: TGTGCCAGCAGGAGCGGGACTAGATCATTTACGACAGATACGCAGTATTTT. It is translated as CASRSGTRSFTTDTQYF.